This T cell receptor (beta chain) was captured by sequencing in a study of PD-1 blockade in classical Hodgkin lymphoma. The sample's time point: cycle 4 day 1 (C4D1), after five to seven weeks of nivolumab. Every patient experienced relapse after autologous stem cell transplantation, and brentuximab vedotin exposure varied. Responses achieved at best were complete response, partial response or progressive disease. TCRdb keeps only in-frame clones here, not all; method: immunoSEQ multiplex PCR. The sample records roughly 50,000 clones, around 91% being singletons. As to this clone: What it recognizes is unknown.

Overall study findings and caveats: Relapsed/refractory patients reportedly had lower baseline diversity than newly diagnosed patients. Prior therapy or disease activity may underlie the repertoire differences, whose causes remain undefined. Patients newly diagnosed and complete responders had comparable baseline diversity.

The sample here was peripheral blood mononuclear cells (PBMCs), taken before the fourth cycle of nivolumab. The source is a human donor with classical Hodgkin lymphoma.

CDR3 sequence: CASTPSMLSSNQPQHF. The CDR3 DNA reads TGTGCCAGCACACCCTCGATGCTATCAAGCAATCAGCCCCAGCATTTT. The rearrangement joins TRBV7-8 to TRBJ1-5; D is unresolved. Germline V CDR1 and CDR2: SGHVS, FQNEAQ. There are 16 residues in the CDR3. Trimming removed 7 bases from V and 1 base from J, with 17 bases in between.